A single sample is the source of the 3 T cell receptor beta chains below, sequenced in a study of shared clonotypes between healthy human individuals (dated by TCRdb to about 2020). The protocol used for the library was the immunoSEQ multiplex PCR assay. The table was pulled from immuneACCESS by TCRdb, which kept in-frame rearrangements only. Such tables lose some clones; where checked, under half of the loss comes from unresolved V genes, and the rest has no known cause. The sample yields roughly 1,100,000 clones; about 76% were counted once. The ten largest account for roughly 1.4% of the sample. Sequences were obtained from memory CD4+ T cells sorted from blood. What this sample's cell subset or site label stands for: CD45RA-negative fraction. The receptor set was obtained from a man in his late teens or twenties in good health.

With regard to this clone: Different DNA sequences within this sample yield the same CDR3. This chain connects TRBV11-3 to TRBJ2-3; 8 positions match TRBD1. Looked up from germline, CDR1 is SGHNT and CDR2 is YENEEA. The CDR3 is 14 amino acids. V was clipped by 2 bases and J by 6 bases; unmatched bases: 4. The CDR3 bases are TGTGCCAGCAGCTTACAGGGGGCGCTGGATACGCAGTATTTT. Its protein is CASSLQGALDTQYF.

This clone was seen just once. The chain combines TRBV2 with TRBJ1-1; no clear D gene. Trimming shortened V by 4 bases and J by 11 bases, and 14 bases separated the two germline ends. This CDR3 is 12 amino acids long. Germline CDR1 reads SNHLY; CDR2 reads FYNNEI. CDR3 residues: CASSVAGILAFF. The CDR3 DNA reads as TGTGCCAGCAGTGTTGCGGGGATTTTGGCTTTCTTT. The whole variable domain, filled in from reference TRBV2 and TRBJ1-1, reads EPEVTQTPSHQVTQMGQEVILRCVPISNHLYFYWYRQILGQKVEFLVSFYNNEISEKSEIFDDQFSVERPDGSNFTLKIRSTKLEDSAMYFCASSVAGILAFFGQGTRLTVV.

This clone was seen a handful of times. This may come from a read error, since a much larger clone is one base off. The V and J genes are TRBV6-1 and TRBJ1-5, with a possible D match to TRBD1 (5 bases). The CDR3 consists of 12 residues. V gave up 3 bases and J gave up 6 bases, with 6 bases separating them. Germline V lookup: CDR1 MNHNS, CDR2 SASEGT. CDR3 DNA: TGTGCCAGCAGTGATGGGGGTCAGCCCCAGCATTTT. Translating gives CASSDGGQPQHF.